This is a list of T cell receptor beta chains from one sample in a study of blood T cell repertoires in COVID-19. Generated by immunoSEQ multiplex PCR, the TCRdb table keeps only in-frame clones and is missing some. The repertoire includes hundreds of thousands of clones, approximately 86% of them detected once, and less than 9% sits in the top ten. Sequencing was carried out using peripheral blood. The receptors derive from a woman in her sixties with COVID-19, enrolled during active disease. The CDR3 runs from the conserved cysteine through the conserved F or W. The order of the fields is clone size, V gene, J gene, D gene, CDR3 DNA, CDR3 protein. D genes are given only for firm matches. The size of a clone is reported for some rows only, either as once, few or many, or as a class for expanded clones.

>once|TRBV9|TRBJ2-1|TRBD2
TGTGCCAGCAGCCCGCGGGGGGGCCAATACAATGAGCAGTTCTTC
CASSPRGGQYNEQFF
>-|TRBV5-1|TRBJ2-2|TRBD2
TGCGCCAGCAGTTCTAGCGGGGGGAACACCGGGGAGCTGTTTTTT
CASSSSGGNTGELFF
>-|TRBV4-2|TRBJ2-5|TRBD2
TGTGCCAGCAGCCAAGATGGCGGGGGGGCAGAGACCCAGTACTTC
CASSQDGGGAETQYF
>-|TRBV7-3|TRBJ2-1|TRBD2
TGTGCCAGCAGCTTGGGAGGGTATGAGCAGTTCTTC
CASSLGGYEQFF
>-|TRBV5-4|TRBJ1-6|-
TGTGCCAGCAGCTTCCAGGGGCGAACGGCACCCCTCCACTTT
CASSFQGRTAPLHF
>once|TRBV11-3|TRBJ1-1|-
TGTGCCAGCAGGCGGGAGGGGCGAGAAGCTTTCTTT
CASRREGREAFF
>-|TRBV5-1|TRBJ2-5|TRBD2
TGCGCCAGCAGCTTGGAGGCAGCGGGGGCCGGAGAGACCCAGTACTTC
CASSLEAAGAGETQYF
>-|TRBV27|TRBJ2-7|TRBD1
TGTGCCAGCAGTATAGGAGCCGGGACAGTCCCCTACGAGCAGTACTTC
CASSIGAGTVPYEQYF
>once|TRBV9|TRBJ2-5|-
TGTGCCAGCAGCGTACCCCGGGGTTACGGGGATGAAGAGACCCAGTACTTC
CASSVPRGYGDEETQYF
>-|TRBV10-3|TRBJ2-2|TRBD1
TGTGCCATCAGTGAGCTACAGGGGCGGAGGGAGCTGTTTTTT
CAISELQGRRELFF
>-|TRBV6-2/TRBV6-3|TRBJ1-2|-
TGTGCCAGCAGTGACTATCCAGGGACTTTAAACTATGGCTACACCTTC
CASSDYPGTLNYGYTF
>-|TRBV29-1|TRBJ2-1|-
TGCAGCGGGGTTGGTGGAGCGGGTATGGATGAGCAGTTCTTC
CSGVGGAGMDEQFF
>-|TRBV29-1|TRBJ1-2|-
TGCAGCTCAGAGGACAGCAAGTACTATGGCTACACCTTC
CSSEDSKYYGYTF
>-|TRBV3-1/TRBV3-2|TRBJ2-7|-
TGTGCCAGCAGCCAAGGAGTGTATAGTCCGTACGAGCAGTACTTC
CASSQGVYSPYEQYF
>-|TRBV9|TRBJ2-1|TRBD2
TGTGCCAGCAGCGATAGGGTGGGACTAGCGGAAAGGGAGCAGTTCTTC
CASSDRVGLAEREQFF
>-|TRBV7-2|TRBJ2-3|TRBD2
TGTGCCAGCAGCTTCCCCCTAGCGGGGGGCACAGATACGCAGTATTTT
CASSFPLAGGTDTQYF
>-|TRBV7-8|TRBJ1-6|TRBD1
TGTGCCAGCAGCTTAAGGGTGGCCGCCGGGACAGGGGATTCACCCCTCCACTTT
CASSLRVAAGTGDSPLHF
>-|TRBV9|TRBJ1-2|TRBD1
TGTGCCAGCAGCGTAACAGGGGACAGTAACTATGGCTACACCTTC
CASSVTGDSNYGYTF
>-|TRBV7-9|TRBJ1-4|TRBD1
TGTGCCAGCAGCTTAGGTCTTGGGACAGGAGACGAAAAACTGTTTTTT
CASSLGLGTGDEKLFF
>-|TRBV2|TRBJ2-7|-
TGTGCCAGCCTCCTATACGAGCAGTACTTC
CASLLYEQYF
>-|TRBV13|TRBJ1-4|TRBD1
TGTGCCAGCAGCCACAGGGGAATGGGCGAAAAACTGTTTTTT
CASSHRGMGEKLFF
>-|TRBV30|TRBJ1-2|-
TGTGCCTGGAGCGGGGGTCTCGGCTACACCTTC
CAWSGGLGYTF
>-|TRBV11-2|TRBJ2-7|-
TGTGCCAGTAGGACAGTTTTTTCCTACGAGCAGTACTTC
CASRTVFSYEQYF
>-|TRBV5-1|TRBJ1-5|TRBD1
TGCGCCAGCAGCCCGGGACAGGGTGCGGGCCAGCCCCAGCATTTT
CASSPGQGAGQPQHF
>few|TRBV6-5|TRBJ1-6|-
TGTGCCAGCAGTTACTCCTCGACTCCAGAATTCTCACCCCTCCACTTT
CASSYSSTPEFSPLHF
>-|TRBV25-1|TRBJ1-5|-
TGTGCCAGCAGTGAATATGGCAGCAATCAGCCCCAGCATTTT
CASSEYGSNQPQHF
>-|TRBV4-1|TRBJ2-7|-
TGCGCCAGCAGCCAAGACCTCCCCGGCGAGCAGTACTTC
CASSQDLPGEQYF
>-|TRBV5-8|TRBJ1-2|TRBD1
TGTGCCAGCAGCTTGGTGTCAGGGGGCTACACTAACTATGGCTACACCTTC
CASSLVSGGYTNYGYTF
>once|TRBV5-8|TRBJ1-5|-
TGTGCCAGCAGCTTGGCTCAGGGGCTAGGGCGTTTGTCGGGAAATCAGCCCCAGCATTTT
CASSLAQGLGRLSGNQPQHF
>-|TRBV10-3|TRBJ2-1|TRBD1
TGTGCCATCAGTGATCGACAGGGGGCGGATGAGCAGTTCTTC
CAISDRQGADEQFF
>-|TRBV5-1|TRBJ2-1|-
TGCGCCAGCAGCTTGGCCGGCAGGTGGTCCTACAATGAGCAGTTCTTC
CASSLAGRWSYNEQFF
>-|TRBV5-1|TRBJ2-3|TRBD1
TGCGCCAGCAGCCCTGGGACAGGGCGCGCAGATACGCAGTATTTT
CASSPGTGRADTQYF
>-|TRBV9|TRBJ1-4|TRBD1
TGTGCCAGCAGCGTAGGGGGACAGAATGAAAAACTGTTTTTT
CASSVGGQNEKLFF
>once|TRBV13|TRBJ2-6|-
TGTGCCAGCAGCTTAGGCGGTAGGGCGGCAGGGCGGCCTGGGGCCAACGTCCTGACTTTC
CASSLGGRAAGRPGANVLTF
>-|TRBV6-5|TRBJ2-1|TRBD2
TGTGCCAGCAGTTACTCGGGACTAGCGAGATACAATGAGCAGTTCTTC
CASSYSGLARYNEQFF
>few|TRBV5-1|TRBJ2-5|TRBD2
TGCGCCAGCAGCTCGACTAGCGGGGGGGCCGACCCAACAGTGGCCCAGTACTTC
CASSSTSGGADPTVAQYF
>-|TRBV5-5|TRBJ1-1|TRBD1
TGTGCCAGCAGCTTTCCAGGGGGGACCAACACTGAAGCTTTCTTT
CASSFPGGTNTEAFF
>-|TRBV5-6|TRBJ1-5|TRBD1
TGTGCCAGCACACTAGGGGGCAGTCAGCCCCAGCATTTT
CASTLGGSQPQHF
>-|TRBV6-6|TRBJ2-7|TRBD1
TGTGCCAGCAGAGAGGCCGGGACAGGAGCCTACGAGCAGTACTTC
CASREAGTGAYEQYF
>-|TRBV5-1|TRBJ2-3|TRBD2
TGCGCCAGCAGCTTGGCCTTGGCGACTAGCGGGGCTAGCACAGATACGCAGTATTTT
CASSLALATSGASTDTQYF